This T cell receptor (beta chain) was observed in a study of cytomegalovirus exposure and HLA in healthy donors. Regarding the study as a whole: Despite most TCR sequences being rare, some public TCRs occurred in many donors. TRBV6-2, TRBV6-3 and some other V segments were unresolvable in 87-base-pair reads.

Each donor's status was that of a healthy bone marrow donor. Trimming removed 1 base from V and 4 bases from J, with 13 bases in between. In germline, CDR1 is KGHSH, CDR2 LQKENI. There are 16 residues in the CDR3. Vbeta (60) and Jbeta (13) primers were used in the PCR. Libraries were prepared by immunoSEQ multiplex PCR; TCRdb keeps only in-frame clonotypes and omits some of them. The sample holds approximately 240,000 clones, about 89% seen once. Regarding this clone: Its target is not known.

The specimen was PBMCs. This TCR came from a woman between 18 and 29 years old in good health and CMV-seronegative. The rearrangement links TRBV18 to TRBJ2-2; a weak D match, TRBD2 (6 bases). CDR3 DNA sequence: TGTGCCAGCTCACCACGTTCGCCGGGGGTCACCGGGGAGCTGTTTTTT. This encodes CASSPRSPGVTGELFF. The entire variable domain, with the rest obtained from reference TRBV18 and TRBJ2-2, is as follows: NAGVMQNPRHLVRRRGQEARLRCSPMKGHSHVYWYRQLPEEGLKFMVYLQKENIIDESGMPKERFSAEFPKEGPSILRIQQVVRGDSAAYFCASSPRSPGVTGELFFGEGSRLTVL.